The T cell receptor beta chain described here comes from a study of blood T cell repertoires in COVID-19. Across the study: Sites in the United States, Italy and Spain provided acute and convalescent COVID-19 samples.

In the authors' workflow: Estimation of nucleated cell counts was performed using reference gene primer amplification. TCRdb's table, derived via immunoSEQ multiplex PCR, lists solely in-frame clones and lacks some. V, J and clone size derive from that table, while D and trimming were established from the DNA sequence. The sample holds more than 110,000 clones; roughly four fifths are singletons and the top ten take 3.5% to 4.5%. Unmatched junction bases numbered 7, after V lost 3 bases and J lost 0 bases. The CDR3 is 18 amino acids. Germline V lookup: CDR1 MGHRA, CDR2 YSYEKL. V usage is TRBV4-1 and J usage is TRBJ2-2; 10 positions match TRBD1. The specimen was peripheral blood. This sequence originates from a woman aged 60 to 75 with acute or convalescent COVID-19. CDR3 DNA: TGCGCCAGCAGCCATCCCCAGACAGGGGGCGCGAACACCGGGGAGCTGTTTTTT. Translated, it gives CASSHPQTGGANTGELFF.